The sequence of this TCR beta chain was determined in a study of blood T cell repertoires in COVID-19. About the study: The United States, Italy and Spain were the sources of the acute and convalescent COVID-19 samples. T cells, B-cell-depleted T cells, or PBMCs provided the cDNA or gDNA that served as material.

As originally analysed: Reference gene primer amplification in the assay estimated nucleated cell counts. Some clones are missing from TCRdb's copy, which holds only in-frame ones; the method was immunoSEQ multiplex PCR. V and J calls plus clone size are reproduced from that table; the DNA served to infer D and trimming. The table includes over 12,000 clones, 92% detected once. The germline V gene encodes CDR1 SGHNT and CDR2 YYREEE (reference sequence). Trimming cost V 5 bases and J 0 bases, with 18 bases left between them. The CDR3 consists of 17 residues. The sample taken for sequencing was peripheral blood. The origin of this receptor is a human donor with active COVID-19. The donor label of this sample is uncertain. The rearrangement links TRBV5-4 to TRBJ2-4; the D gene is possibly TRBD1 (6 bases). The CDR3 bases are TGTGCCAGCAGTTCGACAGGTCATGGGATAGCCAAAAACATTCAGTACTTC. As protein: CASSSTGHGIAKNIQYF.